This entry lists 14 T cell receptor beta chains sequenced from one sample in a study of shared clonotypes between healthy human individuals. CD45RO negativity and positive selection for CCR7 defined naive CD8 cells, a population that excluded terminally differentiated effector memory CD45RA+ cells. Some clones are missing from TCRdb's copy, which holds only in-frame ones; the method was immunoSEQ multiplex PCR. The table has 630,000 or so clones, roughly 98% seen once. The source material was naive CD8+ T cells sorted from blood. These receptors were obtained from a man under 40 in good health.

The chain employs TRBV14 and TRBJ1-1; D ambiguous. This CDR3 has 13 residues. V was pared by 3 bases and J by 0 bases, with 5 bases between. Germline V gives CDR1 SGHDN, CDR2 FVKESK. This CDR3 reads CASSHRMNTEAFF. CDR3 bases: TGTGCCAGCAGCCACAGGATGAACACTGAAGCTTTCTTT.

The V call is TRBV9, the J call TRBJ1-5, with D possibly being TRBD1 (6 bases). This CDR3 has 15 residues. Germline V gene sequence: CDR1 SGDLS, CDR2 YYNGEE. Between the trimmed V and J ends, which lost 0 bases and 7 bases, there was a span of 14 bases. CDR3 DNA: TGTGCCAGCAGCGTAGGCTCAGGGGCATTACAGCCCCAGCATTTT. Protein: CASSVGSGALQPQHF.

The CDR3 is CASSGFIGLAQRDTQYF. The CDR3 bases are TGCGCCAGCAGTGGATTTATAGGACTAGCCCAGAGAGATACGCAGTATTTT. This sequence joins TRBV10-2 and TRBJ2-3, with 8 bases that match TRBD2. The CDR3 has 17 residues. The germline V gene encodes CDR1 WSHSY and CDR2 SAAADI. The V segment lost 4 bases and the J segment 5 bases; nucleotides outside the gene matches: 14.

The rearrangement joins TRBV6-1 to TRBJ2-7; D unclear. Trimming left V 4 bases short and J 0 bases short, with 10 bases between. The CDR3 contains 14 residues. Germline CDR1 is MNHNS and CDR2 is SASEGT. The CDR3 reads CASSGRTLSYEQYF. CDR3 coding DNA: TGTGCCAGCAGTGGACGGACGCTCTCCTACGAGCAGTACTTC.

The chain employs TRBV9 and TRBJ2-1; either TRBD1 or TRBD2 may supply D (5 bases each). Germline lookup yields CDR1 SGDLS and CDR2 YYNGEE. V shed 2 bases and J shed 7 bases, with 19 bases lying between them. The CDR3 runs 16 residues. CDR3 nucleotides: TGTGCCAGCAGCGTGGGGACGTGGGGCAATTATAATGAGCAGTTCTTC. It translates to CASSVGTWGNYNEQFF.

The chain has TRBV5-1 and TRBJ1-4; a possible D gene is TRBD1 (6 bases). The CDR3 covers 15 residues. V lost 4 bases and J lost 7, with 17 bases in between. In germline, CDR1 is SGHRS, CDR2 YFSETQ. Here the CDR3 reads CASSHGARGREKLFF. The CDR3 DNA is TGCGCCAGCAGCCATGGAGCCAGGGGCCGTGAAAAACTGTTTTTT.

The gene calls are TRBV15 and TRBJ1-2; a weak D match, TRBD1 (6 bases). V lost 5 bases to trimming and J lost 2 bases, with 21 bases between them. The CDR3 has 17 residues. In germline, CDR1 is LNHNV, CDR2 YYDKDF (reference sequence). The CDR3 sequence is CATSPPGAPWENYGYTF. CDR3 bases: TGTGCCACCAGCCCCCCGGGGGCGCCCTGGGAAAACTATGGCTACACCTTC.

This clone has just one count. This rearrangement joins TRBV2 to TRBJ2-1, with a possible D match to TRBD2 (5 bases). The germline V and J ends were trimmed by 5 bases and 4 bases, with 12 bases remaining between them. Germline V gene lookup returns CDR1 SNHLY and CDR2 FYNNEI. The CDR3 is made up of 14 amino acids. CDR3 sequence: CASSPRREYNEQFF. CDR3 DNA: TGTGCCAGCAGTCCGCGAAGGGAGTACAATGAGCAGTTCTTC.

For this clone: The sample has other DNA sequences that encode this CDR3 too. The V and J genes are TRBV25-1 and TRBJ2-1; D uncertain. The CDR3 is 12 residues long. V lost 5 bases, J lost 2 bases, and 4 bases lay in between. The germline gives CDR1 MGHDK, CDR2 SYGVNS. CDR3 in DNA: TGTGCCAGCAGTCCTACCTACAATGAGCAGTTCTTC. It is translated as CASSPTYNEQFF.

The chain combines TRBV6-1 with TRBJ1-5, with D possibly TRBD1 on 5 matching bases. Trimming took off 2 bases at V and 0 bases at J, with 8 bases between the two ends. Germline CDR1 reads MNHNS; CDR2 reads SASEGT. This CDR3 spans 15 amino acids. CDR3 protein: CASSEWGGSNQPQHF. The CDR3 region has the DNA TGTGCCAGCAGTGAATGGGGGGGTAGCAATCAGCCCCAGCATTTT.

The genes are TRBV9 and TRBJ2-7; 10 positions agree with TRBD1. Trimming took 3 bases from V and 6 from J; bases not matched to a gene: 6. CDR1 and CDR2 from the germline V gene are SGDLS and YYNGEE. This CDR3 spans 14 amino acids. CDR3 in amino acids: CASSARDRGREQYF. The CDR3, as DNA: TGTGCCAGCAGCGCCCGGGACAGGGGACGCGAGCAGTACTTC.

This chain connects TRBV27 to TRBJ2-2, with D tentatively TRBD2 (6 bases). The V end was cut by 3 bases, the J end by 7 bases, with 9 bases between. The germline V gene has CDR1 MNHEY and CDR2 SMNVEV (reference sequence). The CDR3 has 13 residues. This CDR3 is CASSFIGGGELFF. The CDR3 coding sequence is TGTGCCAGCAGTTTCATCGGGGGCGGGGAGCTGTTTTTT.

The rearrangement links TRBV27 to TRBJ2-3, with TRBD1 matching over 8 bases. The V segment lost 5 bases and the J segment 4 bases; nucleotides outside the gene matches: 5. Per the germline V gene, CDR1 is MNHEY and CDR2 is SMNVEV (reference sequence). The CDR3 length is 14 residues. CDR3 amino acids: CASSPRQGSDTQYF. The DNA of the CDR3 is TGTGCCAGCAGTCCGCGACAGGGGTCAGATACGCAGTATTTT.

This clone was found once. The J gene is TRBJ2-5, the V gene TRBV6-5, with a possible D match to TRBD2 (5 bases). Germline assignment: CDR1 MNHEY and CDR2 SVGAGI. The CDR3 extends over 14 amino acids. Between the trimmed V and J ends, which lost 2 bases and 2 bases, there was a span of 9 bases. The CDR3 loop is CASSYTGLQETQYF. Written as DNA, the CDR3 is TGTGCCAGCAGTTACACTGGACTTCAAGAGACCCAGTACTTC.